The source of this TCR beta chain is a study of OX40 agonist ivuxolimab in advanced cancers. Across the whole study: Earlier treatment with anti-PD-1, anti-PD-L1 or anti-CTLA-4 was permitted, and over 35% had received some. Study-wide results and limits: Researchers report that CD8+ T cells had, on average, more expanded clones than CD4+. At 0.1 to 3.0 mg/kg, CD4+ and CD8+ blood T cells expanded clonally by week 6. There were also nonresponders showing low normalized T-cell clonal expansion.

TCRdb's table, derived via immunoSEQ multiplex PCR, lists solely in-frame clones and lacks some. Of some 66,000 clones in the sample, 60% to 80% were seen once. V was clipped by 5 bases and J by 0 bases, with 13 bases between them. The V gene's germline CDR1 is LNHDA and CDR2 SQIVND (reference sequence). CDR3 length equals 16 residues. This clone has just a few counts. The target antigen is unknown. The sequencing used CD4+ or CD8+ T cells sorted from blood, collected in a trial of the OX40 agonist ivuxolimab. The V and J genes are TRBV19 and TRBJ1-4; D uncertain. The source of this sequence is an adult with an advanced solid tumor such as melanoma, head and neck, liver or kidney cancer. The CDR3 is CASSPWGSATNEKLFF. The CDR3 bases are TGTGCCAGTAGTCCCTGGGGAAGTGCAACTAATGAAAAACTGTTTTTT.